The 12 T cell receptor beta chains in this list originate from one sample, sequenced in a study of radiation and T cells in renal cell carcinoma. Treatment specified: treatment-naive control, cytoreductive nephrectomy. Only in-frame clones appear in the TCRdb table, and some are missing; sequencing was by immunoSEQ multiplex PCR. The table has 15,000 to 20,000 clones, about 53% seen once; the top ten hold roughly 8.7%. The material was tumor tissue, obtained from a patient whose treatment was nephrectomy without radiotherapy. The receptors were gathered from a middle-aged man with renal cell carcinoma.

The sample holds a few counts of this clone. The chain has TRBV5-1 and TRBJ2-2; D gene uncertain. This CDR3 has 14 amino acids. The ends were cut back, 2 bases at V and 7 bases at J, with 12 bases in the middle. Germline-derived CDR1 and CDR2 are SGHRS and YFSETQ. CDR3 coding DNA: TGCGCCAGCAGCTTAAGTCCCGACGGCGGGGAGCTGTTTTTT. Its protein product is CASSLSPDGGELFF.

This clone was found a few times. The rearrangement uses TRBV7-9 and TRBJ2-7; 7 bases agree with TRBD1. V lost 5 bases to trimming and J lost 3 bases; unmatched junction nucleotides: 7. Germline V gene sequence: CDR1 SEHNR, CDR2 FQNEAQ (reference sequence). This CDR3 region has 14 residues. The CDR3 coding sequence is TGTGCCAGCAGCAAGAGGGGGCGGATCTACGAGCAGTACTTC. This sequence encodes CASSKRGRIYEQYF.

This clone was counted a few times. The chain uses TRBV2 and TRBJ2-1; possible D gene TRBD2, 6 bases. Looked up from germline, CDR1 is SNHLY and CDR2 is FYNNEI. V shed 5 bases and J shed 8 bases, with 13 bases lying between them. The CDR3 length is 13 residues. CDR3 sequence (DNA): TGTGCCAGCAGTTGGGGGGAGGAGTATGAGCAGTTCTTC. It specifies CASSWGEEYEQFF. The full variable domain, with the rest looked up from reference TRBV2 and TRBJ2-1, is EPEVTQTPSHQVTQMGQEVILRCVPISNHLYFYWYRQILGQKVEFLVSFYNNEISEKSEIFDDQFSVERPDGSNFTLKIRSTKLEDSAMYFCASSWGEEYEQFFGPGTRLTVL.

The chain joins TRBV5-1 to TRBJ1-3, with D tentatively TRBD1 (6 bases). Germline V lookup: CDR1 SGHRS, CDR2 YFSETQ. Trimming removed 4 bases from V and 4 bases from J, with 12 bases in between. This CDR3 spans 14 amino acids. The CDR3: CASSTDRSGNTIYF. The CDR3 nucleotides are TGCGCCAGCAGCACTGACAGGTCCGGAAACACCATATATTTT.

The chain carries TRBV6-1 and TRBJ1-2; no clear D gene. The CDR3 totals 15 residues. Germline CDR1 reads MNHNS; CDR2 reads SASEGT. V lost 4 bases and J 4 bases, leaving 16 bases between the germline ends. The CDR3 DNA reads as TGTGCCAGCAGTGTGATAACACAGAGTTTCTATGGCTACACCTTC. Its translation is CASSVITQSFYGYTF.

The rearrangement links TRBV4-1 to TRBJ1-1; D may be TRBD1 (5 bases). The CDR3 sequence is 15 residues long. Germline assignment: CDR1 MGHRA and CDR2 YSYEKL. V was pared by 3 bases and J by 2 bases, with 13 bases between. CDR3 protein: CASSHGGGYNTEAFF. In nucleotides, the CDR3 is TGCGCCAGCAGCCATGGGGGGGGGTACAACACTGAAGCTTTCTTT.

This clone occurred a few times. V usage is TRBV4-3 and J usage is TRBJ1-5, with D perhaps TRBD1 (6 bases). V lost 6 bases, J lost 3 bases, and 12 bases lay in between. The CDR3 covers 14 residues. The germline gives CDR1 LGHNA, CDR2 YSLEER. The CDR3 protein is CASSTNRDNQPQHF. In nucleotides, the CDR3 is TGCGCCAGCAGTACTAACAGGGACAATCAGCCCCAGCATTTT.

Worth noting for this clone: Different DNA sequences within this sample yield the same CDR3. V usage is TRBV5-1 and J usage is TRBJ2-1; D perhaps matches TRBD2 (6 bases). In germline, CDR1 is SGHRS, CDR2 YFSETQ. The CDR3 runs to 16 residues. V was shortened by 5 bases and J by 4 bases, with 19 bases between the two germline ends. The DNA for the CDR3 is TGCGCCAGCAGTGGTAGCGGAGGGGCCGGTTACAATGAGCAGTTCTTC. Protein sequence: CASSGSGGAGYNEQFF.

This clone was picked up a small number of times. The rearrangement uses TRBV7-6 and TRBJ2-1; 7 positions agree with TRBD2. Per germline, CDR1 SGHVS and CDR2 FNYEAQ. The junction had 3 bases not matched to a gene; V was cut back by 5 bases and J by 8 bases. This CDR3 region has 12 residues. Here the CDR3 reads CASSGEGYEQFF. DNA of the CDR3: TGTGCCAGCAGCGGGGAGGGCTATGAGCAGTTCTTC.

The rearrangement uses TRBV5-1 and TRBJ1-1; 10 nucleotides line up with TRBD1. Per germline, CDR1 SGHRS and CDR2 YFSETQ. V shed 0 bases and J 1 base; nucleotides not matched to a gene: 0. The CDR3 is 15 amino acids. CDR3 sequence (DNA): TGCGCCAGCAGCTTGGGGACAGGGGGGAACACTGAAGCTTTCTTT. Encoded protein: CASSLGTGGNTEAFF.

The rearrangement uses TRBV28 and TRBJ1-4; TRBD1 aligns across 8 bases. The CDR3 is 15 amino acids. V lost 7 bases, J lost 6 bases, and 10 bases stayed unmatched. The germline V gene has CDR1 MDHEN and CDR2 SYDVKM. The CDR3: CASIRETGVDEKLFF. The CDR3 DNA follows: TGTGCCAGCATTCGTGAGACAGGGGTCGATGAAAAACTGTTTTTT. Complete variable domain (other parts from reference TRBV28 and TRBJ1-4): DVKVTQSSRYLVKRTGEKVFLECVQDMDHENMFWYRQDPGLGLRLIYFSYDVKMKEKGDIPEGYSVSREKKERFSLILESASTNQTSMYLCASIRETGVDEKLFFGSGTQLSVL.

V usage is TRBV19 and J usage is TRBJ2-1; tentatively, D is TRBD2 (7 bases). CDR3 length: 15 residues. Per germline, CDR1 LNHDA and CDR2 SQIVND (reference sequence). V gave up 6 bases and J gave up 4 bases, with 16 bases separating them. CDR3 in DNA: TGTGCCAGTAGCCTGGGCGGGGGCTCTTACAATGAGCAGTTCTTC. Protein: CASSLGGGSYNEQFF.